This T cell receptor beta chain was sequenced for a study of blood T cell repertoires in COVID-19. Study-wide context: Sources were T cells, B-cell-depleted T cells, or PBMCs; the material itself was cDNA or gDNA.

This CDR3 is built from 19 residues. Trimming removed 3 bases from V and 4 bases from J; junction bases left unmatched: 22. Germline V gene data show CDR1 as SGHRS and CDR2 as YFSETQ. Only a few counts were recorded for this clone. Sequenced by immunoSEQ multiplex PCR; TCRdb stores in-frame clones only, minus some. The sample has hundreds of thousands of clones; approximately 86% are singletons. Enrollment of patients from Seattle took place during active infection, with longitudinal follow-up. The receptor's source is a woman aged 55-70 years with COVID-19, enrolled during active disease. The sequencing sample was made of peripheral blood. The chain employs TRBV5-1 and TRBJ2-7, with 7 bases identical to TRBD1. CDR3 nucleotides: TGCGCCAGCAGCTCAACCAGACAGGGATTGATCCGAAGGGCTTACGAGCAGTACTTC. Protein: CASSSTRQGLIRRAYEQYF.